A single sample is the source of the 26 T cell receptor beta chains below, sequenced in a study of CD8+ T cells in alopecia areata. Extracted RNA was reverse transcribed, and the resulting cDNA served as sequencing template. Method: immunoSEQ multiplex PCR; TCRdb's copy keeps in-frame clones and lacks some. The sample lists 200,000 or so clones, nearly 60% occurring once. This sample's treatment: oral pan-JAK inhibitor, 5-10 mg twice daily. Sequenced here: CD4+ T cells sorted from blood, sampled at week 24, from a patient treated with tofacitinib. These TCRs come from a human donor with alopecia areata.

This rearrangement joins TRBV23-1 to TRBJ2-3, with 8 bases that match TRBD1. TRBV23-1 is noted as an ORF with a role that remains uncertain. The CDR3 contains 16 residues. Trimming at V came to 7 bases and at J to 6 bases, leaving 15 bases not matched to a gene. Here the CDR3 reads CASKTGTGDRRDTQYF. As DNA, the CDR3 is TGCGCCAGCAAAACCGGGACAGGAGATAGGAGGGATACGCAGTATTTT.

The rearrangement uses TRBV29-1 and TRBJ2-5; no clear D gene. CDR3 size: 15 residues. V was shortened by 4 bases and J by 2 bases, with 17 bases between the two germline ends. Germline V gene data show CDR1 as SQVTM and CDR2 as ANQGSEA. CDR3 in DNA: TGCAGCGTTGTTGGGCGTAATATACAACAAGAGACCCAGTACTTC. Residues: CSVVGRNIQQETQYF.

V and J are TRBV6-6 and TRBJ2-3; TRBD1 agrees at 7 bases. Germline CDR1 reads MNHNY; CDR2 reads SVGAGI (reference sequence). The CDR3 consists of 15 residues. V lost 8 bases, J lost 0 bases, and 8 bases stayed unmatched. CDR3 nucleotides: TGTGCCAGCCCTTACCTCAGGGGGAGCACAGATACGCAGTATTTT. This encodes CASPYLRGSTDTQYF.

The chain joins TRBV7-2 to TRBJ1-2; TRBD1 matches at 8 bases. V lost 5 bases to trimming and J lost 1 base; unmatched junction nucleotides: 15. This CDR3 has 18 amino acids. Germline V gives CDR1 SGHTA, CDR2 FQGNSA. CDR3 in amino acids: CASSPRNIGQGLNYGYTF. CDR3 coding DNA: TGTGCCAGCAGCCCACGGAACATAGGACAGGGCCTTAACTATGGCTACACCTTC.

A few counts support this clone. The CDR3 DNA follows: TGCAGCGTAGACCTCGGAGGGCGAGGGGGAGAGACCCAGTACTTC. Translated, it gives CSVDLGGRGGETQYF. The chain has TRBV29-1 and TRBJ2-5; either TRBD1 or TRBD2 may supply D (6 bases each). Trimming stripped 6 bases from V and 4 bases from J, with 21 bases between. The CDR3 has 15 residues. The V gene's germline CDR1 is SQVTM and CDR2 ANQGSEA.

V gene TRBV9 combines with J gene TRBJ2-1; D is unclear. V was trimmed by 4 bases and J by 8 bases, leaving 10 bases between them. CDR3 length: 12 residues. CDR1 and CDR2 from the germline V gene are SGDLS and YYNGEE. CDR3 in amino acids: CASSPLGYEQFF. The CDR3 DNA reads as TGTGCCAGCAGCCCGTTGGGGTATGAGCAGTTCTTC.

The chain is built from TRBV7-2 and TRBJ2-7; no definite D call. With 0 bases removed from V and 7 bases from J, the gap between germline ends came to 19 bases. CDR1 is SGHTA and CDR2 is FQGNSA in the germline V gene. The CDR3 has 16 residues. Here the CDR3 reads CASSLASGQRIREQYF. The DNA for the CDR3 is TGTGCCAGCAGCTTAGCTTCCGGCCAACGAATACGGGAGCAGTACTTC.

The chain carries TRBV2 and TRBJ2-7, with 9 nucleotides matching TRBD2. CDR1 SNHLY and CDR2 FYNNEI come from the germline V gene. V gave up 11 bases and J gave up 0 bases; unmatched junction bases: 2. The CDR3 sequence is 12 residues long. The CDR3 sequence: CAGSGSSYEQYF. The CDR3 nucleotides are TGTGCCGGTAGCGGGAGCTCCTACGAGCAGTACTTC.

The chain links TRBV7-2 to TRBJ2-7; TRBD1 matches at 8 bases. CDR3 size: 14 residues. V trimming: 5 bases; J trimming: 3 bases; junction bases outside the gene matches: 6. The germline CDR1 and CDR2 sequences are SGHTA and FQGNSA. The CDR3 here is CASSAWTGLYEQYF. Written as DNA, the CDR3 is TGTGCCAGCAGCGCCTGGACAGGGCTCTACGAGCAGTACTTC.

The chain employs TRBV6-5 and TRBJ2-4; 9 positions agree with TRBD1. The CDR3 loop spans 14 amino acids. CDR1 and CDR2 from the germline V gene are MNHEY and SVGAGI. The V segment lost 8 bases and the J segment 0 bases; nucleotides outside the gene matches: 2. Here the CDR3 reads CASRDRVAKNIQYF. CDR3 nucleotide sequence: TGTGCCAGCCGGGACAGGGTAGCCAAAAACATTCAGTACTTC.

The CDR3 DNA sequence: TGTGCCAGCAGTTTAGTGGGGCTCTACAATGAGCAGTTCTTC. This gives the protein CASSLVGLYNEQFF. The rearrangement joins TRBV28 to TRBJ2-1; weak D call: TRBD1 (5 bases). CDR1 and CDR2 from the germline V gene are MDHEN and SYDVKM. Trimming took 2 bases from V and 3 from J, leaving 8 bases between them. This CDR3 region has 14 residues.

The chain employs TRBV5-1 and TRBJ1-1; D might be TRBD1 (6 bases). Germline CDR1 and CDR2: SGHRS and YFSETQ. The V end was cut by 1 base, the J end by 4 bases, with 14 bases between. This CDR3 region has 15 residues. CDR3 nucleotide sequence: TGCGCCAGCAGCTTGTCTCAGGGGCCGCCCACTGAAGCTTTCTTT. This translates into CASSLSQGPPTEAFF.

This clone was counted a few times. The sample holds other DNA sequences that translate to the same CDR3. V and J are TRBV14 and TRBJ2-1; a possible D gene is TRBD2 (5 bases). The CDR3 totals 13 residues. V lost 1 base and J lost 4, with 5 bases in between. Looked up from germline, CDR1 is SGHDN and CDR2 is FVKESK. This chain's CDR3 is CASSQGRYNEQFF. The CDR3 DNA reads as TGTGCCAGCAGCCAAGGGAGGTACAATGAGCAGTTCTTC.

The DNA of the CDR3 is TGTGCCAGTATCAGGACGCTTGGCACTGAAGCTTTCTTT. Its translation is CASIRTLGTEAFF. The chain combines TRBV6-6 with TRBJ1-1; D ambiguous. Trimming took 9 bases from V and 4 from J, leaving 15 bases between them. Germline CDR1 reads MNHNY; CDR2 reads SVGAGI (reference sequence). CDR3 size: 13 residues.

This clone appeared a few times. The rearrangement uses TRBV30 and TRBJ2-3; TRBD1 is a possible D gene (5 bases). V was trimmed by 1 base and J by 4 bases, leaving 12 bases between them. The V gene's germline CDR1 is GTSNPN and CDR2 SVGIG (reference sequence). The CDR3 is 14 amino acids. This CDR3 is CAWSGTTAPDTQYF. The CDR3 DNA reads as TGTGCCTGGAGTGGGACGACAGCCCCAGATACGCAGTATTTT.

Notes on this clone: The same CDR3 is also encoded by other DNA sequences in this sample. CDR3 sequence (DNA): TGTGCCAGCAGTTACGAAGGAGATACTGAAGCTTTCTTT. It translates to CASSYEGDTEAFF. The rearrangement links TRBV6-5 to TRBJ1-1; D is unresolved. The CDR3 is 13 residues long. Germline loops: CDR1 MNHEY, CDR2 SVGAGI. V dropped 2 bases and J dropped 5 bases, with 9 bases sitting between them.

In DNA form, the CDR3 reads TGTGCCAGCACCCCAGTCTCCTTTCTAACTGGCGAGCAGTACTTC. Translation gives CASTPVSFLTGEQYF. This chain connects TRBV28 to TRBJ2-7; D remains ambiguous. The germline V and J ends were trimmed by 7 bases and 6 bases, with 22 bases remaining between them. Germline CDR1 and CDR2: MDHEN and SYDVKM. The CDR3 extends over 15 amino acids. The variable domain in full, completed from reference TRBV28 and TRBJ2-7, reads DVKVTQSSRYLVKRTGEKVFLECVQDMDHENMFWYRQDPGLGLRLIYFSYDVKMKEKGDIPEGYSVSREKKERFSLILESASTNQTSMYLCASTPVSFLTGEQYFGPGTRLTVT.

V and J are TRBV19 and TRBJ2-6; D is unresolved. Germline lookup yields CDR1 LNHDA and CDR2 SQIVND (reference sequence). V was pared by 6 bases and J by 0 bases, with 3 bases between. The CDR3 runs to 13 residues. The CDR3 loop reads CASSSSGANVLTF. CDR3 in DNA: TGTGCCAGTAGCAGCTCTGGGGCCAACGTCCTGACTTTC.

This chain connects TRBV7-2 to TRBJ2-3; 12 nucleotides match TRBD2. Trimming at V came to 4 bases and at J to 6 bases, leaving 11 bases not matched to a gene. CDR3 length: 17 residues. Germline CDR1 is SGHTA and CDR2 is FQGNSA. This chain's CDR3 is CASSSNLAGGPGDTQYF. In nucleotides, the CDR3 is TGTGCCAGCAGCTCCAATCTAGCGGGAGGGCCGGGGGATACGCAGTATTTT.

V is TRBV5-1 and J is TRBJ2-3; D is uncertain. CDR1 and CDR2 from the germline V gene are SGHRS and YFSETQ. V was trimmed by 2 bases and J by 3 bases, leaving 10 bases between them. The CDR3 loop spans 14 amino acids. For the CDR3, the DNA is TGCGCCAGCAGCTTAGGCCTTTGGACAGATACGCAGTATTTT. It is translated as CASSLGLWTDTQYF.

In this sample, this clone turned up a few times. Here the CDR3 DNA reads TGTGCCAGCAGCTTAGGTCCGGAAGATACGCAGTATTTT. This encodes CASSLGPEDTQYF. The chain combines TRBV7-3 with TRBJ2-3; D is unclear. Trimming removed 2 bases from V and 5 bases from J, with 8 bases in between. Germline assignment: CDR1 SGHTA and CDR2 FQGTGA. CDR3 length: 13 amino acids.

The chain couples TRBV6-5 to TRBJ1-5, with D uncertain. The CDR3 is 15 residues long. Trimming shortened V by 2 bases and J by 0 bases, and 8 bases separated the two germline ends. The germline gives CDR1 MNHEY, CDR2 SVGAGI. The CDR3 loop is CASSYGQDSNQPQHF. For the CDR3, the DNA is TGTGCCAGCAGTTACGGGCAGGATAGCAATCAGCCCCAGCATTTT.

The gene calls are TRBV5-1 and TRBJ2-4, with 7 nucleotides matching TRBD1. Trimming at V came to 3 bases and at J to 6 bases, leaving 6 bases not matched to a gene. Per the germline V gene, CDR1 is SGHRS and CDR2 is YFSETQ. CDR3 length: 14 residues. The CDR3 nucleotides are TGCGCCAGCAGCTCTGGGACAGCTCTAAACATTCAGTACTTC. It yields the protein CASSSGTALNIQYF.

V usage is TRBV14 and J usage is TRBJ1-1, with 7 bases aligning to TRBD1. The junction had 7 bases not matched to a gene; V was cut back by 2 bases and J by 1 base. The CDR3 consists of 16 residues. Germline V gene sequence: CDR1 SGHDN, CDR2 FVKESK. CDR3 protein: CASSQSTGAPNTEAFF. In nucleotides, the CDR3 is TGTGCCAGCAGCCAAAGTACAGGGGCTCCGAACACTGAAGCTTTCTTT.

In this sample, this clone turned up a few times. The J gene is TRBJ2-1, the V gene TRBV15; 8 nucleotides match TRBD2. Trimming cost V 3 bases and J 4 bases; bases outside gene matches: 11. The CDR3 contains 17 residues. Germline assignment: CDR1 LNHNV and CDR2 YYDKDF (reference sequence). The CDR3: CATSRAPTSGIYNEQFF. The CDR3 bases are TGTGCCACCAGCAGGGCTCCTACTAGCGGCATTTACAATGAGCAGTTCTTC.

The genes are TRBV7-2 and TRBJ2-1; D is undetermined. CDR3 length: 14 amino acids. V lost 0 bases and J lost 6, with 9 bases in between. Germline loops: CDR1 SGHTA, CDR2 FQGNSA. CDR3 DNA: TGTGCCAGCAGCTTAGCAACCCGCGGCAATGAGCAGTTCTTC. Amino acid sequence: CASSLATRGNEQFF.